This T cell receptor beta chain was identified during a study of cytomegalovirus exposure and HLA in healthy donors. Whole-study results and caveats: Donors belonging to an Asian-associated ancestry cluster reportedly showed fewer N-insertions in productive TCRs than the roughly 670-donor mean, according to what a later analysis found. Later on, an analysis found that several of the most significant clusters appeared to be linked to common viral pathogens, which included parvovirus B19.

Primers: 60 Vbeta forward and 13 Jbeta reverse. TCRdb keeps only in-frame clones here, not all; method: immunoSEQ multiplex PCR. The data hold some 150,000 clones, with roughly 80% observed a single time. This clone was detected a few times. Its antigen is currently unknown. The TCR was taken from a female donor in good health and CMV-seronegative. Sequences were obtained from PBMCs.

DNA of the CDR3: TGCGCCAGCAGCTCCCCCCGACAGTCGGAGCAGTACTTC. Amino acids: CASSSPRQSEQYF. This chain connects TRBV5-1 to TRBJ2-7; maybe TRBD1 (5 bases). This CDR3 has 13 residues. The germline gives CDR1 SGHRS, CDR2 YFSETQ. V dropped 3 bases and J dropped 7 bases, with 14 bases sitting between them.